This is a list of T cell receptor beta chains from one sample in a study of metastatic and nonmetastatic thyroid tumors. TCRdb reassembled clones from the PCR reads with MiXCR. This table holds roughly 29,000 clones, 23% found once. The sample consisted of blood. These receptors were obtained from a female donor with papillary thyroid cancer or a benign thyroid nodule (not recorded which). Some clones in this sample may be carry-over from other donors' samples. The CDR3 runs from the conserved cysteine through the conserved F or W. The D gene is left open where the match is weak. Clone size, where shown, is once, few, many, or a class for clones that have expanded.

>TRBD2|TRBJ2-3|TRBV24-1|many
TGTGCCACCAGTGATCTGCGGGAGGCGGGACTGAACACAGATACGCAGTATTTT
CATSDLREAGLNTDTQYF
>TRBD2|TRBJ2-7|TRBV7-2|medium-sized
TGTGCCAGCAGCTTAGTTGGTGGCGGGAGGACCTACGAGCAGTACTTC
CASSLVGGGRTYEQYF
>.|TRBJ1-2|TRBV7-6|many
TGTGCCAGCAGCCACCCCGCCGGCTATGGCTACACCTTC
CASSHPAGYGYTF
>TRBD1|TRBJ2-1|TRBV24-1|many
TGTGCCACCAGTGATTTGTTGAGGGACAGTGCCATCAATGAGCAGTTCTTC
CATSDLLRDSAINEQFF
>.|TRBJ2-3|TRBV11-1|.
TGTGACAGCAGCCCATTCAGGTGGTCCCCAGATACGGAGTATTTT
CDSSPFRWSPDTEYF
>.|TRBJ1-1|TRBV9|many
TGTGCCAGCAGCGGAAGTAACACTGAAGCTTTCTTT
CASSGSNTEAFF
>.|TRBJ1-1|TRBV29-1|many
TGCAGCGTTGGGTGGGGTGCCACTGAAGCTTTCTTT
CSVGWGATEAFF
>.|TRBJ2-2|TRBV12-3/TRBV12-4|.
TGTGCCAGCAGTTTAGAGACTACCGGGACGCGCCCCACCGGGGAGCTGTTTTTT
CASSLETTGTRPTGELFF
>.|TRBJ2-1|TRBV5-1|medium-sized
TGCGCCAGCAGCTTGCTGGGTTCCTACAATGAGCAGTTCTTC
CASSLLGSYNEQFF
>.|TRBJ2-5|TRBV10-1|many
TGCGCCAGCAGCGGGGGAATTCAAGAGACCCAGTACTTC
CASSGGIQETQYF
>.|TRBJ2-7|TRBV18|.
TGTGCCAGCTCACGGGCATTCGGCGAGCAGTACTTC
CASSRAFGEQYF
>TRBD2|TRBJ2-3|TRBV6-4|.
TGTGCGAGCAGTGACGGGACTAGCGGCACAGATAGGCAGTATTTT
CASSDGTSGTDRQYF
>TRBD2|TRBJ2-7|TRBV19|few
TGTGCCATTAGTCTGGGACTAGCTCGGGAGCAGTACTTC
CAISLGLAREQYF
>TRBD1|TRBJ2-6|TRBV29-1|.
TGCAGCTGGATAAGACAGGGGACCTCTGGGGCCAACGTCCTGACTTTC
CSWIRQGTSGANVLTF
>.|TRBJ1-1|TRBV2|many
TGTGCCAGGGTGGCTTGGGTCGGGCAGGGACTGAACACTGAAGCTTTCTTT
CARVAWVGQGLNTEAFF
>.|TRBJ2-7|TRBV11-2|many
TGTGCCAGCAGCAGGACCAGCTACGAGCAGTACTTC
CASSRTSYEQYF
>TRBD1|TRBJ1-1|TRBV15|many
TGTGCCACCAGCAGGGACAGGGGGATCACTGAAGCTTTCTTT
CATSRDRGITEAFF
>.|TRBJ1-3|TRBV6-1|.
TGTGCCAGCAGTCCGGAGATTTCTGGAAACACCATATATTTT
CASSPEISGNTIYF
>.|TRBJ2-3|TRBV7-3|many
TGTGCCAGCAGCCCATACCCTGAAACTAGCACAGATACGCAGTATTTT
CASSPYPETSTDTQYF
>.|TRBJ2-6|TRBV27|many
TGTGCCAGCAGTTTAGCGGGCTCCGGGGCCAACGTCCTGACTTTC
CASSLAGSGANVLTF
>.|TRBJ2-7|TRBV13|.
TGTGCCAGCAGCTTAGGACAGGGCCCCAACTTC
CASSLGQGPNF
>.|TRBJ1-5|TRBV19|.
TGTGCCAGTAGTATAGCCCCCGGGAGGGCGTTATCCGTCTGGGATCAGCCCCAGCATTTT
CASSIAPGRALSVWDQPQHF
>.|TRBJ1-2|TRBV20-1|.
TGCAGTGCTAGCGATTTGAGGGTGCGCTGCTACACCTTC
CSASDLRVRCYTF